The 27 T cell receptor beta chains reported below all come from one sample, sequenced in a study of T cells in Graves' hyperthyroidism and ophthalmopathy. RNA transcripts were the template for amplifying TCR beta CDR3 regions. The study used the HTBI primer set for a first-round RT-PCR of the TCR CDR3. TCRdb analysed the multiplex PCR reads with MiXCR anew, one entry per CDR3 protein. The sample holds roughly 100,000 distinct CDR3 sequences; roughly 44% are singletons and the top ten take 26%. The sequencing input was blood. These TCRs come from a middle-aged man with Graves' hyperthyroidism.

This clonotype was detected ten times or more. The chain links TRBV25-1 to TRBJ2-3, with D perhaps matching TRBD1 or TRBD2 (6 bases each). Trimming took 1 base from V and 4 from J, leaving 18 bases between them. Germline loops: CDR1 MGHDK, CDR2 SYGVNS. The CDR3 is made up of 17 amino acids. For the CDR3, the DNA is TGTGCCAGCAGTGAATTAGGAGGGGGTCGATTGGCAGATACGCAGTATTTT. Translated: CASSELGGGRLADTQYF.

This clonotype appeared a few times. At one end the junction does not follow the germline gene, possibly because of a read error. The chain couples TRBV12-3 or TRBV12-4 to TRBJ2-5; 8 nucleotides line up with TRBD1. The CDR3 is made up of 14 amino acids. The CDR3 nucleotides read TGTGCCAGCAGTATGGGACAGGAGGGAGAGATCCAGTACTTC. Residues: CASSMGQEGEIQYF.

This clonotype has a count of ten or more. This rearrangement joins TRBV4-3 to TRBJ2-7, with unresolved D. The CDR3 is 16 amino acids. V was pared by 1 base and J by 2 bases, with 15 bases between. Germline V gives CDR1 LGHNA, CDR2 YSLEER. The CDR3 DNA follows: TGCGCCAGCAGCCAAGTTGCTGGTATAGGGACCTACGAGCAGTACTTC. Residues: CASSQVAGIGTYEQYF.

The chain has TRBV5-1 and TRBJ2-5; 9 nucleotides match TRBD2. In germline, CDR1 is SGHRS, CDR2 YFSETQ. Losses at the gene ends were 4 bases for V and 2 bases for J; bases not matched to a gene: 6. This CDR3 contains 15 residues. CDR3 loop: CASSIKAGGQETQYF. The CDR3, as DNA: TGCGCCAGCAGCATCAAAGCGGGGGGTCAAGAGACCCAGTACTTC.

This chain uses TRBV28 with TRBJ2-3; D may be TRBD2 (7 bases). From germline, CDR1 is MDHEN and CDR2 SYDVKM. The CDR3 is made up of 16 amino acids. With 2 bases removed from V and 2 bases from J, the gap between germline ends came to 14 bases. CDR3: CASSLVGGGPTDTQYF. The DNA for the CDR3 is TGTGCCAGCAGTTTAGTGGGAGGGGGACCCACAGATACGCAGTATTTT.

This clonotype appeared many times. This rearrangement joins TRBV6-6 to TRBJ1-5; D call uncertain. The CDR3 runs 14 residues. The germline V gene encodes CDR1 MNHNY and CDR2 SVGAGI (reference sequence). The germline V and J ends were trimmed by 2 bases and 0 bases, with 5 bases remaining between them. Here the CDR3 reads CASSYADSNQPQHF. The CDR3 DNA follows: TGTGCCAGCAGTTACGCGGATAGCAATCAGCCCCAGCATTTT.

This clonotype was counted at least ten times. The chain combines TRBV7-8 with TRBJ2-3, with 7 bases identical to TRBD2. Germline CDR1 reads SGHVS; CDR2 reads FQNEAQ. J was trimmed by 6 bases and V by 5 bases; bases with no gene match: 5. The CDR3 runs 13 residues. The CDR3 loop is CASSLRTRDTQYF. The CDR3 DNA sequence: TGTGCCAGCAGCCTACGGACTAGGGATACGCAGTATTTT.

J is TRBJ2-5 and V is TRBV20-1; D may be TRBD2 (6 bases). Judging by the DNA end, TRBJ2-7 fits better; the J call may be wrong. Germline CDR1 and CDR2: DFQATT and SNEGSKA (reference sequence). The CDR3 is made up of 14 amino acids. Here the CDR3 reads CSASGGIFAYEQYF. CDR3 nucleotides: TGCAGTGCTAGCGGCGGGATATTCGCCTACGAGCAGTACTTC.

This clonotype was seen ten or more times. The V and J genes are TRBV7-8 and TRBJ1-1, with D possibly matching TRBD1 (6 bases). The V gene's germline CDR1 is SGHVS and CDR2 FQNEAQ. This CDR3 spans 16 amino acids. The V end was cut by 7 bases, the J end by 1 base, with 19 bases between. DNA for the CDR3: TGTGCCAGCATCCCCGAGGTGCGGGGACAGAACACTGAAGCTTTCTTT. It translates to CASIPEVRGQNTEAFF.

The table lists this clonotype with many counts. The chain links TRBV20-1 to TRBJ2-5, with 8 bases aligning to TRBD1. In germline, CDR1 is DFQATT, CDR2 SNEGSKA (reference sequence). V lost 0 bases and J lost 4; bases outside the gene matches: 7. The length of the CDR3 is 15 residues. CDR3 amino acids: CSARDLDREIETQYF. Written as DNA, the CDR3 is TGCAGTGCTAGAGATTTGGACAGGGAAATAGAGACCCAGTACTTC.

Of note for this clonotype: Germline is not matched at one junction end, which may reflect a read error. The V and J genes are TRBV7-8 and TRBJ1-1, with no clear D. CDR3 size: 14 residues. Germline V CDR1 and CDR2: SGHVS, FQNEAQ. This CDR3 is CASSGEEASTEAFF. CDR3 coding DNA: TGTGCCAGCAGCGGGGAGGAGGCATCCACTGAAGCTTTTTTT.

CDR3 DNA: TGTGCCAGCAGTGTAACAGGGGGGGTCGTCGAGCAGTACTTC. Translation gives CASSVTGGVVEQYF. This chain uses TRBV2 with TRBJ2-7; weak D call: TRBD1 (8 bases). Germline V gene lookup returns CDR1 SNHLY and CDR2 FYNNEI. V lost 4 bases and J 6 bases, leaving 16 bases between the germline ends. The CDR3 has 14 residues.

There are many counts of this clonotype. V and J are TRBV19 and TRBJ2-6; the match to TRBD2 covers 7 bases. V was clipped by 5 bases and J by 1 base; unmatched bases: 11. In germline, CDR1 is LNHDA, CDR2 SQIVND (reference sequence). The CDR3 extends over 18 amino acids. In DNA form, the CDR3 reads TGTGCCAGTAGTGTACCGGGACGGGGACTATCTGGGGCCAACGTCCTGACTTTC. Translation: CASSVPGRGLSGANVLTF.

The rearrangement links TRBV2 to TRBJ2-3, with D possibly being TRBD1 or TRBD2 (5 bases each). The V gene lost 8 bases and the J gene lost 13 bases, with 13 bases spanning the gap. Germline lookup yields CDR1 SNHLY and CDR2 FYNNEI. CDR3 length: 10 amino acids. The DNA of the CDR3 is TGTGCCAGCTTGCTCGGGACGGAGTATTTT. Its protein is CASLLGTEYF.

This clonotype was recorded many times. The V and J genes are TRBV6-4 and TRBJ1-1; 7 nucleotides match TRBD1. CDR3 length equals 13 residues. The germline V gene encodes CDR1 MRHNA and CDR2 SNTAGT. The V and J ends lost 6 bases and 6 bases, in that order; junction bases with no gene match: 7. As DNA, the CDR3 is TGTGCCAGCAGCCTACACAGGGGTTCTGAAGCTTTCTTT. The encoded protein is CASSLHRGSEAFF.

About this clonotype: One base away lies a much larger clone, so this may be a sequencing read error. The chain has TRBV2 and TRBJ2-3, with D tentatively TRBD2 (6 bases). The V gene's germline CDR1 is SNHLY and CDR2 FYNNEI. The length of the CDR3 is 14 residues. The CDR3 protein is CASSEAGGSDTQCF. The CDR3 region has the DNA TGTGCCAGCAGTGAAGCGGGAGGCTCAGATACGCAGTGTTTT.

This clonotype has at least ten counts. The V gene is TRBV10-1, the J gene TRBJ1-5; possibly TRBD1 for D (5 bases). The germline gives CDR1 WNHNN, CDR2 SYGVQD (reference sequence). V lost 8 bases to trimming and J lost 1 base, with 15 bases between them. CDR3 size: 15 residues. The CDR3 here is CASSGCGGSNQPQHF. For the CDR3, the DNA is TGCGCCAGCTCCGGGTGTGGGGGGAGCAATCAGCCCCAGCATTTT.

This rearrangement joins TRBV7-9 to TRBJ1-2; 7 nucleotides agree with TRBD1. From germline, CDR1 is SEHNR and CDR2 FQNEAQ (reference sequence). V trimming: 4 bases; J trimming: 4 bases; junction bases outside the gene matches: 12. The CDR3 runs to 16 residues. DNA of the CDR3: TGTGCCAGCAGCTCAATGCCGGGACAGCAAGGCTATGGCTACACCTTC. It encodes CASSSMPGQQGYGYTF.

To note about this clonotype: This may be a read error, as it is one base from a much larger clone. The rearrangement links TRBV5-6 to TRBJ2-7, with unresolved D. V lost 3 bases and J lost 2, with 15 bases in between. CDR3 size: 15 residues. Germline V gene lookup returns CDR1 SGHDT and CDR2 YYEEEE. The CDR3 coding sequence is TGTGCCAGCAGCTCGGGTAGACGGATCGCCTACGAGCAGTACTTC. Its translation is CASSSGRRIAYEQYF.

There are many counts of this clonotype. The J gene is TRBJ1-5, the V gene TRBV28; D remains unclear. Trimming removed 6 bases from V and 10 bases from J, with 13 bases in between. The V gene's germline CDR1 is MDHEN and CDR2 SYDVKM. CDR3 size: 12 residues. Written as DNA, the CDR3 is TGTGCCAGCAGCCCAGGACCCTTCCCCCAGCATTTT. Encoded protein: CASSPGPFPQHF.

Here the CDR3 DNA reads TGTGCCAGCTCACGAGCCGGGACAGGGGGGGCCGAGCAGTACTTC. The encoded protein is CASSRAGTGGAEQYF. The chain is built from TRBV18 and TRBJ2-7, with 11 nucleotides matching TRBD1. V trimming: 4 bases; J trimming: 6 bases; junction bases outside the gene matches: 8. The CDR3 covers 15 residues. Germline V gene sequence: CDR1 KGHSH, CDR2 LQKENI.

This clonotype was observed at least ten times. The gene calls are TRBV29-1 and TRBJ2-2; 8 bases are shared with TRBD2. Trimming at V came to 4 bases and at J to 3 bases, leaving 7 bases not matched to a gene. The germline CDR1 and CDR2 sequences are SQVTM and ANQGSEA. This CDR3 comprises 15 residues. DNA of the CDR3: TGCAGCGTTGTGGGTAGCGGGGACCACACCGGGGAGCTGTTTTTT. This sequence encodes CSVVGSGDHTGELFF.

The rearrangement uses TRBV3-1 and TRBJ1-5; no definite D call. CDR1 and CDR2 (germline): LGHDT, YNNKEL (reference sequence). The V and J ends lost 0 bases and 2 bases respectively, with 8 bases between them. The CDR3 is made up of 15 amino acids. CDR3 sequence: CASSQDLGGNQPQHF. DNA of the CDR3: TGTGCCAGCAGCCAAGATCTGGGCGGCAATCAGCCCCAGCATTTT.

The V and J genes are TRBV10-3 and TRBJ1-5, with TRBD1 as a possible D gene (6 bases). Trimming removed 6 bases from V and 3 bases from J, with 12 bases in between. Germline assignment: CDR1 ENHRY and CDR2 SYGVKD. The CDR3 length is 14 residues. The CDR3 loop is CAISNRENNQPQHF. CDR3 in DNA: TGTGCCATCAGCAACAGGGAGAACAATCAGCCCCAGCATTTT.

In nucleotides, the CDR3 is TGTGCCAGCAGCAGGGACAGTTCAGATGAGCAGTTCTTC. Amino acids: CASSRDSSDEQFF. This rearrangement joins TRBV7-9 to TRBJ2-1, with 7 bases lining up with TRBD1. CDR3 size: 13 residues. After removal of 5 bases from V and 8 bases from J, the junction contained 6 bases not matched to a gene. Germline CDR1 is SEHNR and CDR2 is FQNEAQ (reference sequence).

This clonotype has a count of ten or more. The chain employs TRBV6-5 and TRBJ1-6; possibly TRBD1 for D (6 bases). This CDR3 has 15 amino acids. The ends were cut back, 5 bases at V and 5 bases at J, with 13 bases in the middle. The germline V gene has CDR1 MNHEY and CDR2 SVGAGI. The chain's CDR3 is CASSRRGLDNSPLHF. As DNA, the CDR3 is TGTGCCAGCAGTAGAAGGGGGTTGGATAATTCACCCCTCCACTTT.

This chain uses TRBV19 with TRBJ1-2; TRBD1 matches 9 bases. Germline CDR1 is LNHDA and CDR2 is SQIVND (reference sequence). Unmatched junction bases numbered 16, after V lost 1 base and J lost 7 bases. The CDR3 contains 18 residues. The CDR3 nucleotides read TGTGCCAGTAGTATAGCCCTAACCTCGGGACAGGGAAGGACTGGCTACACCTTC. Translated, it gives CASSIALTSGQGRTGYTF. Using reference TRBV19 and TRBJ1-2 for the parts outside the CDR3, the full variable domain is DGGITQSPKYLFRKEGQNVTLSCEQNLNHDAMYWYRQDPGQGLRLIYYSQIVNDFQKGDIAEGYSVSREKKESFPLTVTSAQKNPTAFYLCASSIALTSGQGRTGYTFGSGTRLTVV.